The 28 T cell receptor beta chains in this list originate from one sample, sequenced in a study of T-cell memory formation after mild COVID-19. TCRdb redid the calling of the 5' RACE reads with MiXCR, one entry per CDR3 protein. The profile covers about 29,000 distinct CDR3 sequences, with 12% appearing a single time and about 16% taken by the ten largest. The sample comprised PBMCs or a T cell subset sorted from them (not recorded which). These TCRs come from an adult woman who had mild COVID-19 (a few samples of this study predate the infection). Cell type and time point are not known.

This clonotype is medium-sized in the sample. The CDR3 DNA sequence: TGTGCCAGCAGCCCTGTACATACTCCTAGTGAAGCTTTCTTT. This codes for CASSPVHTPSEAFF. The genes are TRBV7-2 and TRBJ1-1, with D unclear. Germline CDR1 reads SGHTA; CDR2 reads FQGNSA. The V end lost 5 bases, the J end lost 7 bases, and 17 bases lay between the germline ends. The CDR3 is 14 amino acids.

This clonotype was picked up many times. Here the CDR3 DNA reads TGCAGCGTTGATCTGGCTAAAAGAGAGACCCAGTACTTC. Translating it yields CSVDLAKRETQYF. The chain joins TRBV29-1 to TRBJ2-5; D call uncertain. Germline V gene sequence: CDR1 SQVTM, CDR2 ANQGSEA. Trimming pared 3 bases from V and 4 bases from J, leaving 12 bases between. The CDR3 is made up of 13 amino acids. The entire variable domain, with the rest obtained from reference TRBV29-1 and TRBJ2-5, is as follows: SAVISQKPSRDICQRGTSLTIQCQVDSQVTMMFWYRQQPGQSLTLIATANQGSEATYESGFVIDKFPISRPNLTFSTLTVSNMSPEDSSIYLCSVDLAKRETQYFGPGTRLLVL.

The gene calls are TRBV4-3 and TRBJ2-5; D gene uncertain. CDR3 length: 13 amino acids. V dropped 4 bases and J dropped 5 bases, with 11 bases sitting between them. CDR1 and CDR2 from the germline V gene are LGHNA and YSLEER. The CDR3 sequence is CASSRDLGETQYF. The DNA of the CDR3 is TGCGCCAGCAGCCGAGATCTAGGGGAGACCCAGTACTTC.

V usage is TRBV9 and J usage is TRBJ2-3; 7 bases align to TRBD1. Trimming removed 4 bases from V and 0 bases from J; junction bases left unmatched: 8. The CDR3 is 16 amino acids. Germline V gene data show CDR1 as SGDLS and CDR2 as YYNGEE. This CDR3 reads CASSTRQGSSTDTQYF. In DNA form, the CDR3 reads TGTGCCAGCAGCACCCGACAGGGCTCTAGCACAGATACGCAGTATTTT. The full variable domain, in which reference TRBV9 and TRBJ2-3 provide the parts outside the CDR3, is DSGVTQTPKHLITATGQRVTLRCSPRSGDLSVYWYQQSLDQGLQFLIQYYNGEERAKGNILERFSAQQFPDLHSELNLSSLELGDSALYFCASSTRQGSSTDTQYFGPGTRLTVL.

This clonotype was seen ten or more times. The chain joins TRBV7-2 to TRBJ1-6; D remains unclear. Germline CDR1 reads SGHTA; CDR2 reads FQGNSA. The CDR3 contains 16 residues. Trimming took off 7 bases at V and 0 bases at J, with 13 bases between the two ends. The CDR3 nucleotides are TGTGCCAGCACCCCTATCAGGTTCTCCTATAATTCACCCCTCCACTTT. It is translated as CASTPIRFSYNSPLHF. Filled out from reference TRBV7-2 and TRBJ1-6, the complete variable domain reads GAGVSQSPSNKVTEKGKDVELRCDPISGHTALYWYRQSLGQGLEFLIYFQGNSAPDKSGLPSDRFSAERTGGSVSTLTIQRTQQEDSAVYLCASTPIRFSYNSPLHFGNGTRLTVT.

The chain recombines TRBV3-1 with TRBJ2-7, with D possibly matching TRBD1 (6 bases). The germline V and J ends were trimmed by 4 bases and 0 bases, with 10 bases remaining between them. This CDR3 spans 14 amino acids. Germline V lookup: CDR1 LGHDT, CDR2 YNNKEL (reference sequence). This chain's CDR3 is CASSPTTGSYEQYF. CDR3 DNA sequence: TGTGCCAGCAGCCCGACGACAGGCTCCTACGAGCAGTACTTC.

The V and J genes are TRBV3-1 and TRBJ2-7; the D is unclear. The germline CDR1 and CDR2 sequences are LGHDT and YNNKEL (reference sequence). The CDR3 is made up of 12 amino acids. The ends were cut back, 1 base at V and 4 bases at J, with 5 bases in the middle. The CDR3 bases are TGTGCCAGCAGCCAAGTTAGTTACGAGCAGTACTTC. Protein sequence: CASSQVSYEQYF.

This clonotype was observed many times. This chain links TRBV21-1 with TRBJ2-3; the table's D call, TRBD1, has no DNA check behind it. TRBV21-1 is listed as a pseudogene. The CDR3 covers 16 residues. For the CDR3, the DNA is TGTGCCAGCAGCAAAGGTCCGACAGGTGGCACAGATACGCAGTATTTT. It yields the protein CASSKGPTGGTDTQYF.

This clonotype was found many times. The chain employs TRBV5-4 and TRBJ2-7; D possibly corresponds to TRBD2 (6 bases). The CDR3 sequence is 14 residues long. V lost 4 bases and J 3 bases, leaving 14 bases between the germline ends. Germline assignment: CDR1 SGHNT and CDR2 YYREEE (reference sequence). The CDR3 DNA reads as TGTGCCAGCAGCAGAGGCGGGACTGACTACGAGCAGTACTTC. Its translation: CASSRGGTDYEQYF.

This clonotype is labeled medium-sized (0.01 to 0.1%). The chain employs TRBV27 and TRBJ2-1, with no clear D. The CDR3 extends over 14 amino acids. The germline gives CDR1 MNHEY, CDR2 SMNVEV (reference sequence). Trimming removed 8 bases at V and 5 bases at J, with 16 bases between. CDR3 coding DNA: TGTGCCAGCGGATACGGTGACGGAAACAATGAGCAGTTCTTC. It yields the protein CASGYGDGNNEQFF.

This clonotype came up many times. The chain has TRBV7-6 and TRBJ2-1, with D perhaps TRBD2 (6 bases). CDR3 length equals 17 residues. V was trimmed by 4 bases and J by 5 bases, leaving 21 bases between them. CDR1 SGHVS and CDR2 FNYEAQ come from the germline V gene. The CDR3 spells CASSSPFTAGINNEQFF. Written as DNA, the CDR3 is TGTGCCAGCAGCTCACCTTTTACGGCGGGGATTAACAATGAGCAGTTCTTC. The full variable domain, in which reference TRBV7-6 and TRBJ2-1 provide the parts outside the CDR3, is GAGVSQSPRYKVTKRGQDVALRCDPISGHVSLYWYRQALGQGPEFLTYFNYEAQQDKSGLPNDRFSAERPEGSISTLTIQRTEQRDSAMYRCASSSPFTAGINNEQFFGPGTRLTVL.

This clonotype is medium-sized in the sample. In nucleotides, the CDR3 is TGCGCCAGCAGCGCTGACATGAGTGGGGGGCCCCAGCATTTT. This encodes CASSADMSGGPQHF. The chain is built from TRBV5-1 and TRBJ1-5; tentative D call: TRBD1 (5 bases). Germline CDR1 SGHRS, CDR2 YFSETQ. V was pared by 4 bases and J by 9 bases, with 17 bases between. This CDR3 has 14 residues. Full variable domain (outside the CDR3, taken from reference TRBV5-1 and TRBJ1-5): KAGVTQTPRYLIKTRGQQVTLSCSPISGHRSVSWYQQTPGQGLQFLFEYFSETQRNKGNFPGRFSGRQFSNSRSEMNVSTLELGDSALYLCASSADMSGGPQHFGDGTRLSIL.

This clonotype was counted many times. The chain uses TRBV9 and TRBJ1-3; no definite D call. Germline V CDR1 and CDR2: SGDLS, YYNGEE. The germline V and J ends were trimmed by 0 bases and 0 bases, with 10 bases remaining between them. The CDR3 runs 16 residues. The CDR3 DNA reads as TGTGCCAGCAGCGTAGCGTCAGGCTTCTCTGGAAACACCATATATTTT. Translating gives CASSVASGFSGNTIYF.

This clonotype was observed many times. The J gene is TRBJ1-1, the V gene TRBV30, with D uncertain. Between the trimmed V and J ends, which lost 3 bases and 0 bases, there was a span of 8 bases. This CDR3 spans 13 amino acids. In germline, CDR1 is GTSNPN, CDR2 SVGIG (reference sequence). Here the CDR3 reads CAWSSGMNTEAFF. CDR3 nucleotide sequence: TGTGCCTGGAGCTCGGGGATGAACACTGAAGCTTTCTTT.

This clonotype was recorded at least ten times. DNA of the CDR3: TGTGCCAGCAGCCAAGCTGGGGGGACACAGTACTTC. Its translation: CASSQAGGTQYF. The V and J genes are TRBV3-1 and TRBJ2-7; D might be TRBD1 or TRBD2, each matching 6 bases. Per germline, CDR1 LGHDT and CDR2 YNNKEL (reference sequence). This CDR3 is built from 12 residues. V dropped 1 base and J dropped 10 bases, with 11 bases sitting between them.

The V gene is TRBV30, the J gene TRBJ2-3; no firm D call. In germline, CDR1 is GTSNPN, CDR2 SVGIG (reference sequence). This CDR3 is 14 amino acids long. V lost 6 bases and J lost 1, with 14 bases in between. CDR3 region: CACLRQLGTDTQYF. The CDR3 nucleotides read TGTGCCTGCCTTCGGCAGTTAGGCACAGATACGCAGTATTTT.

This clonotype was observed many times. The gene calls are TRBV10-3 and TRBJ2-7, with 7 bases that match TRBD1. V shed 8 bases, J shed 3 bases, and the junction held 13 bases outside the gene matches. Per germline, CDR1 ENHRY and CDR2 SYGVKD. The CDR3 is 15 amino acids. CDR3 protein: CAILISRDRFYEQYF. The CDR3 coding sequence is TGTGCCATCCTAATTTCCCGGGACAGATTCTACGAGCAGTACTTC.

The chain carries TRBV7-2 and TRBJ1-1, with D possibly being TRBD1 (6 bases). The V gene lost 0 bases and the J gene lost 3 bases, with 14 bases spanning the gap. The CDR3 covers 16 residues. The germline CDR1 and CDR2 sequences are SGHTA and FQGNSA. CDR3 in amino acids: CASSLARGGGDTEAFF. The CDR3 DNA is TGTGCCAGCAGCTTAGCGCGGGGAGGGGGGGACACTGAAGCTTTCTTT.

This clonotype occurred many times. V gene TRBV20-1 combines with J gene TRBJ1-5; 10 bases are shared with TRBD1. CDR3 length: 15 residues. The V gene end was trimmed by 6 bases and the J gene end by 4 bases; junction bases not matched to a gene: 9. CDR1 and CDR2 from the germline V gene are DFQATT and SNEGSKA (reference sequence). In DNA form, the CDR3 reads TGCAGTGCCTCTCCGGGACAGGGGAATAATCAGCCCCAGCATTTT. Residues: CSASPGQGNNQPQHF.

Many counts were recorded for this clonotype. CDR3 DNA: TGTGCCAGCAGCTTACTTGGGGCTAACACTGAAGCTTTCTTT. Its translation is CASSLLGANTEAFF. This chain connects TRBV7-9 to TRBJ1-1; possibly TRBD1 for D (5 bases). Deletions cut 2 bases from V and 2 bases from J, with 9 bases between. CDR1 is SEHNR, CDR2 FQNEAQ, per germline (reference sequence). The CDR3 is made up of 14 amino acids. The whole variable domain, remainder taken from reference TRBV7-9 and TRBJ1-1, is DTGVSQNPRHKITKRGQNVTFRCDPISEHNRLYWYRQTLGQGPEFLTYFQNEAQLEKSRLLSDRFSAERPKGSFSTLEIQRTEQGDSAMYLCASSLLGANTEAFFGQGTRLTVV.

The V gene is TRBV24-1, the J gene TRBJ2-1; 8 bases are shared with TRBD2. CDR1 is KGHDR, CDR2 SFDVKD, per germline. Trimming took 1 base from V and 7 from J; bases not matched to a gene: 8. The length of the CDR3 is 16 residues. For the CDR3, the DNA is TGTGCCACCAGTGATTTATTTGGACTAGCTCCGAATGAGCAGTTCTTC. It translates to CATSDLFGLAPNEQFF.

This clonotype was observed many times. The chain uses TRBV6-6 and TRBJ2-5; D is possibly TRBD1 or TRBD2 (5 bases each). V was shortened by 6 bases and J by 4 bases, with 12 bases between the two germline ends. Germline CDR1 MNHNY, CDR2 SVGAGI (reference sequence). The CDR3 consists of 13 residues. The CDR3 here is CASRTGARETQYF. Written as DNA, the CDR3 is TGTGCCAGCAGGACCGGGGCCCGAGAGACCCAGTACTTC.

This clonotype was counted at least ten times. J is TRBJ2-3 and V is TRBV7-3; TRBD2 matches at 7 bases. In germline, CDR1 is SGHTA, CDR2 FQGTGA. Losses at the gene ends were 2 bases for V and 4 bases for J; bases not matched to a gene: 6. The CDR3 is 15 amino acids. The CDR3 DNA reads as TGTGCCAGCAGCTTAGGGGGGGAAGGCCCAGATACGCAGTATTTT. This sequence encodes CASSLGGEGPDTQYF.

V and J are TRBV24-1 and TRBJ2-1, with no clear D. Trimming stripped 5 bases from V and 4 bases from J, with 8 bases between. Germline CDR1 reads KGHDR; CDR2 reads SFDVKD. CDR3 length: 13 residues. This CDR3 reads CATSAVGYNEQFF. CDR3 DNA sequence: TGTGCCACCAGTGCCGTGGGATACAATGAGCAGTTCTTC.

This clonotype was picked up many times. J is TRBJ1-2 and V is TRBV3-1, with D possibly TRBD1 on 5 matching bases. V was cut by 1 base and J by 0 bases, with 12 bases left in between. The CDR3 runs 16 residues. Germline V gene lookup returns CDR1 LGHDT and CDR2 YNNKEL (reference sequence). In DNA form, the CDR3 reads TGTGCCAGCAGCCAAGGCGGAAGGGGAGCTAACTATGGCTACACCTTC. Its translation is CASSQGGRGANYGYTF.

This clonotype has a count of ten or more. The chain uses TRBV6-2 or TRBV6-3 and TRBJ2-3; maybe TRBD1 (5 bases). V was cut by 8 bases and J by 3 bases, with 9 bases left in between. Germline loops: CDR1 MNHEY, CDR2 SVGEGT. The CDR3 length is 12 residues. CDR3 nucleotides: TGTGCCAGCGGCGGACAAACAGATACGCAGTATTTT. This translates into CASGGQTDTQYF.

This clonotype was observed at least ten times. This chain connects TRBV7-2 to TRBJ1-1, with 7 bases matching TRBD1. Germline V CDR1 and CDR2: SGHTA, FQGNSA. V shed 3 bases and J 4 bases; nucleotides not matched to a gene: 8. The CDR3 has 15 amino acids. CDR3 sequence (DNA): TGTGCCAGCAGCTTTGCTCCCGGGACAGTCACTGAAGCTTTCTTT. The encoded protein is CASSFAPGTVTEAFF.

This clonotype was recorded many times. This chain connects TRBV29-1 to TRBJ2-6; D is uncertain. CDR1 and CDR2 (germline): SQVTM, ANQGSEA. The CDR3 contains 15 residues. The V end lost 4 bases, the J end lost 3 bases, and 13 bases lay between the germline ends. CDR3 sequence (DNA): TGCAGCGTTGCAGCTCCAACCATTGGGGCCAACGTCCTGACTTTC. This sequence encodes CSVAAPTIGANVLTF.